Shown below are 3 T cell receptor beta chains from a single sample sequenced in a study of T cells in localized non-small cell lung cancer. Clones were sequenced by immunoSEQ multiplex PCR, and TCRdb holds only the in-frame ones, with some missing. Among 70,000 or so clones listed, around 84% were seen once. Sequenced here: peripheral blood, sampled before any cancer treatment. The receptors come from a female donor aged 60 or older with stage I lung adenocarcinoma.

This clone was counted a few times. V is TRBV4-2 and J is TRBJ1-1, with TRBD1 identical over 7 bases. The CDR3 length is 14 residues. The V segment lost 4 bases and the J segment 6 bases; nucleotides outside the gene matches: 8. Germline lookup yields CDR1 LGHNA and CDR2 YNFKEQ. DNA for the CDR3: TGTGCCAGCAGCCGAGGACAGGAGGAGGCTGAAGCTTTCTTT. Its protein is CASSRGQEEAEAFF.

The CDR3 DNA follows: TGTGCCAGCAGCGTAGGTCGCGAGGTGTGGCGGACTAATGAAAAACTGTTTTTT. Translating gives CASSVGREVWRTNEKLFF. The V call is TRBV9, the J call TRBJ1-4; no reliable D call. The CDR3 length is 18 residues. The germline V gene has CDR1 SGDLS and CDR2 YYNGEE. V lost 0 bases, J lost 2 bases, and 17 bases lay in between. The entire variable domain, with the rest obtained from reference TRBV9 and TRBJ1-4, is as follows: DSGVTQTPKHLITATGQRVTLRCSPRSGDLSVYWYQQSLDQGLQFLIQYYNGEERAKGNILERFSAQQFPDLHSELNLSSLELGDSALYFCASSVGREVWRTNEKLFFGSGTQLSVL.

This clone appeared once. The rearrangement joins TRBV11-3 to TRBJ2-7; a weak D match, TRBD1 (6 bases). The CDR3 extends over 15 amino acids. In germline, CDR1 is SGHNT, CDR2 YENEEA. Trimming took off 1 base at V and 6 bases at J, with 16 bases between the two ends. CDR3 in DNA: TGTGCCAGCAGCTTAGCAGGACAGAGCTCGTCCGAGCAGTACTTC. As protein: CASSLAGQSSSEQYF.